This T cell receptor (beta chain) was recovered during a study of CD8 T cells in Susac syndrome. Reverse transcription of roughly 0.45 to 1 ug RNA was performed with random hexamers. TCRdb re-derived calls from the immunoSEQ multiplex PCR reads in MiXCR, one entry per CDR3 protein. The table includes 70,000 to 85,000 distinct CDR3 sequences, approximately 96% detected once. This CDR3 spans 15 amino acids. Trimming removed 2 bases from V and 2 bases from J; junction bases left unmatched: 3. Germline CDR1 reads MNHEY; CDR2 reads SMNVEV (reference sequence). The receptor was isolated from a human donor with Susac syndrome. The chain combines TRBV27 with TRBJ1-5, with 7 bases fitting TRBD1. Sequencing was performed on CD8+ T cells from PBMCs. CDR3 residues: CASSLGTGGNQPQHF. The CDR3 DNA sequence: TGTGCCAGCAGTTTAGGAACAGGGGGCAATCAGCCCCAGCATTTT.